This TCR beta chain appears in the sequencing data of a study of cytomegalovirus exposure and HLA in healthy donors. The wider study: An earlier analysis identified 120 million or so unique TCR beta sequences in about 190 million T cells. General observations from the study: After further analysis at a later stage, around 17,000 TCR beta sequences were associated with HLA alleles at 0.05 false discovery rate.

CDR3 length: 15 amino acids. Germline V CDR1 and CDR2: MNHEY, SVGAGI. J lost 4 bases, V lost 6 bases, and 12 bases had no gene match. 13 Jbeta primers and 60 Vbeta primers were used for the PCR. Libraries were prepared by immunoSEQ multiplex PCR; TCRdb keeps only in-frame clonotypes and omits some of them. Of approximately 160,000 clones listed, over 75% are singletons. With respect to this clone: Its target is unknown.

The donors were healthy bone marrow donors. This receptor was obtained from a woman under 30 in good health and CMV-seronegative. Sequences were obtained from PBMCs. The gene calls are TRBV6-5 and TRBJ2-7, with 7 bases fitting TRBD1. The CDR3 nucleotides read TGTGCCAGCAGCCCCGTTGACAGGGTGAGGTACGAGCAGTACTTC. Amino acids: CASSPVDRVRYEQYF.